The present T cell receptor beta chain was sequenced within a study of blood T cell repertoires in COVID-19. On the study more broadly: There were acute and convalescent COVID-19 samples, and they came from the United States, Italy and Spain. Sample material is recorded as cDNA or gDNA derived from T cells, B-cell-depleted T cells, or PBMCs.

Trimming shortened V by 4 bases and J by 8 bases, and 13 bases separated the two germline ends. The CDR3 is 13 amino acids. The germline V gene has CDR1 SGDLS and CDR2 YYNGEE. Assay used: immunoSEQ multiplex PCR; TCRdb lists only in-frame clones, some missing. The sample shows about 53,000 clones, about four fifths of them seen only once. The sequencing sample was made of peripheral blood. This receptor was identified in a woman aged 55-70 years with acute or convalescent COVID-19. This chain uses TRBV9 with TRBJ2-1; maybe TRBD2 (5 bases). CDR3 nucleotides: TGTGCCAGCAGCCCCGTGGGAGAGGATGAGCAGTTCTTC. Amino acids: CASSPVGEDEQFF.